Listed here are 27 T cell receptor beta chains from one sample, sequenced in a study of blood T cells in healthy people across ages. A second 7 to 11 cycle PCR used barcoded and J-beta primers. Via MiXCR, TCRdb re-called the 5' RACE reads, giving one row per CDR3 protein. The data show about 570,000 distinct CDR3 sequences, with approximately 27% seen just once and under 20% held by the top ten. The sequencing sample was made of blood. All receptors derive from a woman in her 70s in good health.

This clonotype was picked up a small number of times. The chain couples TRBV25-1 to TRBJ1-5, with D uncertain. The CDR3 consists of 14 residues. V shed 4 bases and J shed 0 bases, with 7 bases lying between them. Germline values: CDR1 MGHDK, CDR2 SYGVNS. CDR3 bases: TGTGCCAGCAGTGGAGACTTTAGCAATCAGCCCCAGCATTTT. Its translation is CASSGDFSNQPQHF.

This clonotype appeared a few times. CDR3 DNA: TGTGCCACCAGTGATTACAAGGGAGCCGATGAGCAGTTCTTC. This translates into CATSDYKGADEQFF. The rearrangement links TRBV24-1 to TRBJ2-5; D is possibly TRBD2 (5 bases). The J call could be wrong; TRBJ2-1 is a better fit for the DNA end. The CDR3 runs to 14 residues. Germline values: CDR1 KGHDR, CDR2 SFDVKD.

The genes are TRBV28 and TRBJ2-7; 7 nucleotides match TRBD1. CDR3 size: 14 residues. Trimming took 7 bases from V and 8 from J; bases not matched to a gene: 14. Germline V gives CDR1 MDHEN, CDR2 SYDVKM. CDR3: CASTPDRLSHQQYF. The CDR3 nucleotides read TGTGCCAGCACCCCGGACAGGCTCTCCCACCAGCAGTACTTC.

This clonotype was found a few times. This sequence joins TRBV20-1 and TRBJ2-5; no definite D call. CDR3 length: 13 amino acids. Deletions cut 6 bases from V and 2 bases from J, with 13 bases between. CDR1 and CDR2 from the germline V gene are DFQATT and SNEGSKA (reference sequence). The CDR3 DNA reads TGCAGTGCCCACGTGGCTAATCAAGAGACCCAGTACTTC. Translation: CSAHVANQETQYF.

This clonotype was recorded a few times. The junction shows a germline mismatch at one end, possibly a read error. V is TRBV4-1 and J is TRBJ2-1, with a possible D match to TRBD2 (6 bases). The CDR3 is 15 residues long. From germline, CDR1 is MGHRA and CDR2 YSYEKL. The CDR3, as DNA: TGCGCCAGCAGCCAAGATCTAGCGCCGGGGTACGAGCAGCACTTC. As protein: CASSQDLAPGYEQHF.

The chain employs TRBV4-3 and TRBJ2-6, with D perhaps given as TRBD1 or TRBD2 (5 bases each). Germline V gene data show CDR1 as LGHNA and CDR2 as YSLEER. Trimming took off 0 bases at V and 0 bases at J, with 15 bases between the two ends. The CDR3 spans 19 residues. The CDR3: CASSQEWGPGSSGANVLTF. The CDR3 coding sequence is TGCGCCAGCAGCCAAGAATGGGGACCAGGGAGCTCTGGGGCCAACGTCCTGACTTTC.

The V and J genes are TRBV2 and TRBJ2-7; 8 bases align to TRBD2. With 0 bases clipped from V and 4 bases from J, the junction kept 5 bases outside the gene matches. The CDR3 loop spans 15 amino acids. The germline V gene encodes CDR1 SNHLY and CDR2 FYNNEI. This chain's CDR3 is CASSEALAGGYEQYF. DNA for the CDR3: TGTGCCAGCAGTGAAGCGCTGGCGGGGGGTTACGAGCAGTACTTC.

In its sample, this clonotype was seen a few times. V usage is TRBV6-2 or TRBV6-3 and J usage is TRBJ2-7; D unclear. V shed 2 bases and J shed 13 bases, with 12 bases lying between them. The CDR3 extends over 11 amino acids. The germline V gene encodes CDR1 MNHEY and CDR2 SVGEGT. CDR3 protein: CASSYGFVDYF. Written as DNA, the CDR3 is TGTGCCAGCAGTTACGGTTTCGTAGATTACTTC.

In nucleotides, the CDR3 is TGTGCCAGCAACAGACAGGGCCACAATGGCTACACCTTC. Amino acids: CASNRQGHNGYTF. The chain carries TRBV21-1 and TRBJ1-2; the listed D gene, TRBD1, was not tested against the DNA. TRBV21-1 is described as a pseudogene. The CDR3 has 13 amino acids.

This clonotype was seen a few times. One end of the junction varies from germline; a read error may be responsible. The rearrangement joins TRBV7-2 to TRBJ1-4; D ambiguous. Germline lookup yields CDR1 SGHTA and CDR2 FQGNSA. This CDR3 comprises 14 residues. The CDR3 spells CASSFRGLGEKLLF. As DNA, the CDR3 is TGTGCCAGCAGCTTTCGGGGTCTCGGAGAAAAACTGCTTTTT.

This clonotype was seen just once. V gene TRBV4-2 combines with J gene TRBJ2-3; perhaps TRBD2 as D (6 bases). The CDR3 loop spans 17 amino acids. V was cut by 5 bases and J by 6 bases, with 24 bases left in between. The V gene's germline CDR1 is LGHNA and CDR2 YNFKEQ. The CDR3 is CASSTQSGRGFGDTQYF. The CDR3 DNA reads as TGTGCCAGCAGCACCCAGTCGGGGCGGGGTTTCGGCGATACGCAGTATTTT.

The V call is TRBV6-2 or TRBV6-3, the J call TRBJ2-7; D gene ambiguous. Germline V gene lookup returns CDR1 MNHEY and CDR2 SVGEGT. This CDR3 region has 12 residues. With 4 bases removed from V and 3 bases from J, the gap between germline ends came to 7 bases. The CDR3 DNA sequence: TGTGCCAGCAGTTGCTTCCGCTACGAGCAGTACTTC. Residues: CASSCFRYEQYF.

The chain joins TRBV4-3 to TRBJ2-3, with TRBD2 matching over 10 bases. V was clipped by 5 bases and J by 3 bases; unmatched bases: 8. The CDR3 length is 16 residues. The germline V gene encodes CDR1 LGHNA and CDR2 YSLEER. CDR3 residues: CASSNGLAATTDTQYF. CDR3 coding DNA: TGCGCCAGCAGCAACGGACTAGCGGCTACTACAGATACGCAGTATTTT.

The CDR3 sequence: CASSKGTGELFF. Written as DNA, the CDR3 is TGTGCCAGCAGCAAGGGAACCGGGGAGCTGTTTTTT. The V and J genes are TRBV27 and TRBJ2-2, with no clear D. The CDR3 is 12 amino acids. Germline assignment: CDR1 MNHEY and CDR2 SMNVEV (reference sequence). V lost 6 bases to trimming and J lost 5 bases, with 7 bases between them.

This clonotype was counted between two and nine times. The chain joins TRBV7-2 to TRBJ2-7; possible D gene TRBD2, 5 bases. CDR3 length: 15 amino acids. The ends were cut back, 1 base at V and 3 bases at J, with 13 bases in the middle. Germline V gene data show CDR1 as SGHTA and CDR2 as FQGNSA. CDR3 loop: CASSLGASFVYEQYF. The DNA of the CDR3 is TGTGCCAGCAGCTTAGGGGCTAGCTTCGTCTACGAGCAGTACTTC.

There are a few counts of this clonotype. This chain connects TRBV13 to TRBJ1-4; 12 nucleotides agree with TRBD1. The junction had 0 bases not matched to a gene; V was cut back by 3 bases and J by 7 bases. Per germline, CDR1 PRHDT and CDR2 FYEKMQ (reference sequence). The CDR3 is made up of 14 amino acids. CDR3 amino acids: CASSLGQGAEKLFF. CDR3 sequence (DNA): TGTGCCAGCAGCTTGGGACAGGGGGCTGAAAAACTGTTTTTT.

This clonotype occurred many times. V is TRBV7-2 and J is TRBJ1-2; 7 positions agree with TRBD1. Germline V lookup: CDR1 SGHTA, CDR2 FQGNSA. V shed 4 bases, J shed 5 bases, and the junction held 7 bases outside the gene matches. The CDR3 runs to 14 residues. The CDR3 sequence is CASSSTGDLYGYTF. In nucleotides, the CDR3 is TGTGCCAGCAGCTCTACAGGGGACCTATATGGCTACACCTTC.

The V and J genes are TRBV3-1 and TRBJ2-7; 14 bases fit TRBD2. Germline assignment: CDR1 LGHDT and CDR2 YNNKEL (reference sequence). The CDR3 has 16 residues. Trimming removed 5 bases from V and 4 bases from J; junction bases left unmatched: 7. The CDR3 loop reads CASSLGLAGAYYEQYF. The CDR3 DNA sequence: TGTGCCAGCAGCTTGGGACTAGCGGGGGCGTATTACGAGCAGTACTTC.

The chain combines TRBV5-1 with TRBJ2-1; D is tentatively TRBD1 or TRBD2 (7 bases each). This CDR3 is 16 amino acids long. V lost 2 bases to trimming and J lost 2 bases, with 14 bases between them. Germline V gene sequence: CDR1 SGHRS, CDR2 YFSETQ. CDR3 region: CASSLGLGGTYNEQFF. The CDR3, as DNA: TGCGCCAGCAGCTTAGGACTAGGGGGCACCTACAATGAGCAGTTCTTC. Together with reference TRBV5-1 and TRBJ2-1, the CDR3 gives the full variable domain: KAGVTQTPRYLIKTRGQQVTLSCSPISGHRSVSWYQQTPGQGLQFLFEYFSETQRNKGNFPGRFSGRQFSNSRSEMNVSTLELGDSALYLCASSLGLGGTYNEQFFGPGTRLTVL.

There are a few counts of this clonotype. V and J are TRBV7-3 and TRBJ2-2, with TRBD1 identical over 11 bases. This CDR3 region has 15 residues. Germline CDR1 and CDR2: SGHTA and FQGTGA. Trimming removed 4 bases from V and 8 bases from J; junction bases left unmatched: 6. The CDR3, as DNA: TGTGCCAGCAGCTCCGGACAGGGGGCGACGGGGGAGCTGTTTTTT. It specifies CASSSGQGATGELFF.

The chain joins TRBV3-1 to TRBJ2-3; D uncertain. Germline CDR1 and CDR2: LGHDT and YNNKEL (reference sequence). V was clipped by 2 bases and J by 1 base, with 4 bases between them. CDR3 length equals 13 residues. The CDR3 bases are TGTGCCAGCAGCCAACCTGGCACAGATACGCAGTATTTT. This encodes CASSQPGTDTQYF.

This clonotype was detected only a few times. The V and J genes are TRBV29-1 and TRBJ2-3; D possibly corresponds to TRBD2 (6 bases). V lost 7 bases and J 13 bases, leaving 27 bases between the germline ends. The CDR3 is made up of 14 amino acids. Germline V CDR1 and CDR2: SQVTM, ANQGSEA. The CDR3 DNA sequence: TGCAGCGAGGAGAGGGGCGGGAAACTGCAGCTGAAGTATTTT. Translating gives CSEERGGKLQLKYF.

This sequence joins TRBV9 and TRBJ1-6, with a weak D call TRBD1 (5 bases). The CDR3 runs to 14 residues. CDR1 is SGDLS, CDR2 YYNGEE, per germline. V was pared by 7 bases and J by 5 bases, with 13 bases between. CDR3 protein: CASGPGGNNSPLHF. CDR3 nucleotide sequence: TGTGCCAGCGGCCCGGGGGGGAATAATTCACCCCTCCACTTT. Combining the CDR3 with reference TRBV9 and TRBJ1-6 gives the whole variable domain DSGVTQTPKHLITATGQRVTLRCSPRSGDLSVYWYQQSLDQGLQFLIQYYNGEERAKGNILERFSAQQFPDLHSELNLSSLELGDSALYFCASGPGGNNSPLHFGNGTRLTVT.

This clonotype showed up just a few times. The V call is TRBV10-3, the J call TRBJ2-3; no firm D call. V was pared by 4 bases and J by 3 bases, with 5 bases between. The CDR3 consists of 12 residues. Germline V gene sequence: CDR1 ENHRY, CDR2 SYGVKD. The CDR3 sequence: CAISAQTDTQYF. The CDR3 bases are TGTGCCATCAGTGCGCAGACAGATACGCAGTATTTT.

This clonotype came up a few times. The chain's CDR3 is CSADKMNTEAFF. Written as DNA, the CDR3 is TGCAGTGCTGATAAAATGAACACTGAAGCTTTCTTT. This rearrangement joins TRBV20-1 to TRBJ1-1; no clear D. In germline, CDR1 is DFQATT, CDR2 SNEGSKA (reference sequence). The CDR3 contains 12 residues. V lost 5 bases and J lost 0, with 7 bases in between.

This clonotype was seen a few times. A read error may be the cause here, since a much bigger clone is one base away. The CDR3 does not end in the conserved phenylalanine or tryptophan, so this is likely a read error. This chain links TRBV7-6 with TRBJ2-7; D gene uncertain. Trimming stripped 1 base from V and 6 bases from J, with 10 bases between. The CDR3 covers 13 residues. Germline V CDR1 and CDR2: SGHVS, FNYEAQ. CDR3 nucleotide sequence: TGTGCCAGCAGCTTAGGTATGGCTGGCGAGCAGTACTCC. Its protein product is CASSLGMAGEQYS.

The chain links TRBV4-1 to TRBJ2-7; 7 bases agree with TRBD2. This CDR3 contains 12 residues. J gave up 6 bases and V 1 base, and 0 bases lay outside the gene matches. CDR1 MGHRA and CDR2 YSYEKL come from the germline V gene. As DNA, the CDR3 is TGCGCCAGCAGCCAAGGGGAGGGCGAGCAGTACTTC. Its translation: CASSQGEGEQYF.